The rows below give T cell receptor beta chains drawn from one sample of a study of T-cell reconstitution after alpha-beta-depleted transplantation in children. Each CDR3 protein gets one entry after TCRdb re-called the PCR reads with MiXCR. The data contain around 600,000 distinct CDR3 sequences, around a sixth of them seen just once; the ten biggest clones take up over 0.95%. This specimen was PBMCs from the stem cell graft donor, taken from the stem cell graft. These receptors were taken from a human donor who donated a stem cell graft to a child with acute myeloid leukemia. Each CDR3 is given with its conserved first and last residue. The D gene is left open where the match is weak. Rows may omit the clone size; those that give it use once, few, many or a size class.

D gene	clone size	V gene	J gene	CDR3 protein	CDR3 DNA
-	few	TRBV13	TRBJ2-1	CASNLQGNEQFF	TGTGCCAGCAACCTTCAGGGGAATGAGCAGTTCTTC
-	-	TRBV5-5	TRBJ1-2	CASSLGVTSVRPYGYTF	TGTGCCAGCAGCTTGGGGGTCACAAGTGTTCGGCCCTATGGCTACACCTTC
TRBD2	-	TRBV7-9	TRBJ2-1	CASSLRVREYNEQFF	TGTGCCAGCAGCTTAAGGGTGCGGGAGTACAATGAGCAGTTCTTC
-	few	TRBV11-1	TRBJ2-3	CASSLYRGGRRDVIRDTQYF	TGTGCCAGCAGCTTATACCGCGGGGGCCGTCGTGACGTGATCCGGGATACGCAGTATTTT
-	-	TRBV21-1	TRBJ1-5	CASSKGHPRNQPQHF	TGTGCCAGCAGCAAGGGCCATCCCCGCAATCAGCCCCAGCATTTT
-	-	TRBV6-5	TRBJ2-7	CASSSSVQGPGEQYF	TGTGCCAGCAGTTCTTCCGTACAGGGTCCCGGCGAGCAGTACTTC
-	once	TRBV10-3	TRBJ2-5	CAISSNDQETQYF	TGTGCCATCAGTTCGAACGACCAAGAGACCCAGTACTTC
-	few	TRBV20-1	TRBJ1-2	CSAPSPGGAGTNYGYTF	TGCAGTGCTCCCTCTCCCGGGGGGGCAGGAACTAACTATGGCTACACCTTC
-	many	TRBV29-1	TRBJ2-1	CSVAVNAGEQFF	TGCAGCGTTGCAGTTAACGCGGGTGAGCAGTTCTTC
-	many	TRBV29-1	TRBJ1-2	CSVERTASYGYTF	TGCAGCGTTGAGCGGACAGCGAGCTATGGCTACACCTTC
-	-	TRBV25-1	TRBJ1-2	CSSSPRGPWGYTF	TGTTCCAGCAGTCCACGGGGTCCGTGGGGCTACACCTTC
TRBD2	few	TRBV6-5	TRBJ2-1	CASSYSPTSGVYNEQFF	TGTGCCAGCAGTTACTCCCCTACTAGCGGGGTCTACAATGAGCAGTTCTTC
-	-	TRBV24-1	TRBJ2-1	CATSDLQDPYNEQFF	TGTGCCACCAGTGATTTACAGGACCCCTACAATGAGCAGTTCTTC
TRBD1	-	TRBV20-1	TRBJ1-5	CSALRDRDNQPQHF	TGCAGTGCTCTCCGGGACAGGGACAATCAGCCCCAGCATTTT
-	many	TRBV6-5	TRBJ2-1	CAAVALWNEQFF	TGTGCCGCGGTAGCGCTTTGGAATGAGCAGTTCTTC
-	-	TRBV3-1	TRBJ1-2	CASSQERGSGYTF	TGTGCCAGCAGCCAAGAAAGGGGGTCCGGCTACACCTTC
TRBD1	-	TRBV5-5	TRBJ1-2	CASRTGVDYGYTF	TGTGCCAGCAGGACAGGGGTGGACTATGGCTACACCTTC
TRBD1	many	TRBV20-1	TRBJ1-2	CSAPGTGIINYGYTF	TGCAGTGCTCCCGGGACAGGAATTATAAACTATGGCTACACCTTC
-	many	TRBV7-2	TRBJ2-7	CASSSYWGEQYF	TGTGCCAGCAGCAGTTACTGGGGCGAGCAGTACTTC
-	many	TRBV10-3	TRBJ2-2	CAIGPDGELFF	TGTGCCATCGGCCCGGACGGGGAGCTGTTTTTT
-	-	TRBV6-2/TRBV6-3	TRBJ2-2	CASSYSRRANTGELFF	TGTGCCAGCAGTTACTCTAGGAGGGCGAACACCGGGGAGCTGTTTTTT
-	-	TRBV29-1	TRBJ2-5	CSVEGLETQYF	TGCAGCGTTGAAGGGTTGGAGACCCAGTACTTC
-	-	TRBV5-1	TRBJ2-2	CASSLGRFPGRTGELFF	TGCGCCAGCAGCTTGGGTAGATTTCCGGGACGGACCGGGGAGCTGTTTTTT
-	many	TRBV29-1	TRBJ2-5	CSVEDNRETQYF	TGCAGCGTTGAAGACAACAGAGAGACCCAGTACTTC
TRBD1	few	TRBV28	TRBJ2-5	CASSIPTGWMETQYF	TGTGCCAGCAGTATCCCGACAGGGTGGATGGAGACCCAGTACTTC
TRBD1	many	TRBV7-2	TRBJ1-2	CASSATQGYYGYTF	TGTGCCAGCAGCGCTACACAGGGGTACTATGGCTACACCTTC
-	-	TRBV5-4	TRBJ2-1	CASSPESSYNEQFF	TGTGCCAGCAGTCCGGAGAGCTCCTACAATGAGCAGTTCTTC
TRBD1	many	TRBV5-8	TRBJ1-6	CASSLGQGGNSPLHF	TGTGCCAGCAGCTTGGGCCAGGGGGGGAATTCACCCCTCCACTTT
-	many	TRBV7-6	TRBJ2-1	CASSVRSSGEGSYNEQFF	TGTGCCAGCAGCGTCCGTTCTTCAGGGGAAGGTTCATACAATGAGCAGTTCTTC
-	many	TRBV20-1	TRBJ2-3	CSASGGRTDTQYF	TGCAGTGCTAGCGGGGGTCGCACAGATACGCAGTATTTT
-	many	TRBV20-1	TRBJ1-2	CSALRTEIYGYTF	TGCAGTGCTCTTAGGACGGAGATCTATGGCTACACCTTC
TRBD1	many	TRBV5-5	TRBJ2-2	CASSLPLSSGGRGGELFF	TGTGCCAGCAGCTTACCCTTGTCGTCAGGGGGCCGCGGCGGGGAGCTGTTTTTT
-	-	TRBV5-1	TRBJ2-7	CASSLWEEQGVEQYF	TGCGCCAGCAGCCTCTGGGAGGAACAGGGCGTCGAGCAGTACTTC
-	-	TRBV12-3/TRBV12-4	TRBJ1-5	CASRPPGQNLNQPQHF	TGTGCCAGCAGACCCCCCGGACAGAACCTCAATCAGCCCCAGCATTTT
TRBD2	-	TRBV7-9	TRBJ2-6	CASSLAAGANVLTF	TGTGCCAGCAGTCTAGCGGCTGGGGCCAACGTCCTGACTTTC
-	many	TRBV12-3/TRBV12-4	TRBJ1-5	CASSLQDSANQPQHF	TGTGCCAGCAGTTTACAGGACAGTGCTAATCAGCCCCAGCATTTT
-	many	TRBV7-8	TRBJ1-6	CASSLSEGDSPLHF	TGTGCCAGCAGCTTATCAGAGGGGGATTCACCCCTCCACTTT
-	-	TRBV7-8	TRBJ2-1	CASSLDDTPLDEQFF	TGTGCCAGCAGCTTAGACGACACACCATTGGATGAGCAGTTCTTC
-	-	TRBV7-9	TRBJ1-4	CASSLGTFPEKLFF	TGTGCCAGCAGCCTCGGGACGTTTCCTGAAAAACTGTTTTTT
TRBD1	-	TRBV5-6	TRBJ2-3	CASKGTGGWSTDTQYF	TGTGCCAGCAAAGGGACAGGGGGATGGAGCACAGATACGCAGTATTTT
TRBD1	-	TRBV28	TRBJ1-1	CASRQTGGYTEAFF	TGTGCCAGCAGGCAGACAGGGGGTTACACTGAAGCTTTCTTT
-	few	TRBV7-9	TRBJ2-1	CASSRRHDNEQFF	TGTGCCAGCAGTCGGCGACACGACAATGAGCAGTTCTTC
TRBD1	many	TRBV29-1	TRBJ2-1	CSVDKDRGRYNEQFF	TGCAGCGTGGATAAGGACAGGGGGCGATACAATGAGCAGTTCTTC
-	few	TRBV20-1	TRBJ2-3	CSARGGGQSTDTQYF	TGCAGTGCTAGGGGGGGTGGGCAGAGCACAGATACGCAGTATTTT
TRBD1	few	TRBV9	TRBJ1-1	CASSVAQGGNTEAFF	TGTGCCAGCAGCGTGGCTCAGGGGGGGAACACTGAAGCTTTCTTT
-	-	TRBV13	TRBJ2-3	CASTIAWDAPYF	TGTGCCAGCACCATCGCATGGGATGCGCCGTATTTT
-	many	TRBV20-1	TRBJ1-1	CSARVGHANTEAFF	TGCAGTGCTAGAGTCGGACACGCGAACACTGAAGCTTTCTTT
-	-	TRBV7-6	TRBJ2-3	CASSQPRGRTDTQYF	TGTGCCAGCAGCCAGCCAAGGGGGAGAACAGATACGCAGTATTTT
-	-	TRBV12-3/TRBV12-4	TRBJ1-2	CASSSLRVLNNYGYTF	TGTGCCAGCAGTTCCCTGCGGGTGCTAAACAACTATGGCTACACCTTC
TRBD1	many	TRBV5-1	TRBJ1-1	CASSPRGLNTEAFF	TGTGCCAGCAGTCCCAGGGGGTTGAACACTGAAGCTTTCTTT
TRBD2	many	TRBV20-1	TRBJ2-5	CSARDWTRSGETQYF	TGCAGTGCTAGAGACTGGACTAGATCAGGAGAGACCCAGTACTTC
TRBD1	many	TRBV20-1	TRBJ1-2	CSARLDRGSYGYTF	TGCAGTGCTAGGTTAGACAGGGGTAGCTATGGCTACACCTTC
-	many	TRBV20-1	TRBJ1-5	CSARDQGFSNQPQHF	TGCAGTGCTAGAGATCAAGGGTTTAGCAATCAGCCCCAGCATTTT
TRBD1	many	TRBV20-1	TRBJ1-2	CSARAGTGIRGGYTF	TGCAGTGCTAGAGCGGGGACAGGGATCCGAGGTGGCTACACCTTC